Listed below are T cell receptor beta chains from one sample, sequenced in a study of T cell repertoires in cytomegalovirus infection. TCRdb reanalysed the reads using MiXCR and keeps one entry per CDR3 protein. The sample yields some 220,000 distinct CDR3 sequences, 6% to 8% seen once. The sequencing input was PBMCs. The receptors come from a human donor in good health (CMV status not recorded). Some clones in this sample may be carry-over from other donors' samples. Each CDR3 is given without its conserved first and last residue.

cdr3_aa	v_call	j_call
ASSQAGGAEQY	TRBV28	TRBJ2-7
SARGGAGQPQH	TRBV20-1	TRBJ1-5
ASSTEPGTAMLPLH	TRBV19	TRBJ1-6
ASSLKGTEAF	TRBV7-6	TRBJ1-1
ASSLAGTANSYEQY	TRBV7-2	TRBJ2-7
ASSDPRRGVVTDTQY	TRBV7-2	TRBJ2-3
ASSPRDRGNTGELF	TRBV7-8	TRBJ2-2
ASSSREYNEQF	TRBV7-8	TRBJ2-1
ASSARVEEKLF	TRBV5-1	TRBJ1-4
ASSPAGVEGVGGYT	TRBV12-3/TRBV12-4	TRBJ1-2
SASQTGGNSPLH	TRBV20-1	TRBJ1-6
ASSLRGQNVLYEQF	TRBV7-2	TRBJ2-1
ASSQPGLAGANEQF	TRBV7-9	TRBJ2-1
SVGGDYGYT	TRBV29-1	TRBJ1-2
SARLPGGQRYEQY	TRBV20-1	TRBJ2-7
SASWQQLAKNIQY	TRBV20-1	TRBJ2-4